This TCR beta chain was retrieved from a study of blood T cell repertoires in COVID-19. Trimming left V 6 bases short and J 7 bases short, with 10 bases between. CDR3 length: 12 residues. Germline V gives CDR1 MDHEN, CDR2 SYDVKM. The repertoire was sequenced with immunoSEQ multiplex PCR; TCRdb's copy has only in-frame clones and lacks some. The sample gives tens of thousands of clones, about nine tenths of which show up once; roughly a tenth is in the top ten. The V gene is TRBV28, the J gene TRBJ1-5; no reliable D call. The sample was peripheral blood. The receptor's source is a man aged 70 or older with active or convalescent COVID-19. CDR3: CASSPSLQPQHF. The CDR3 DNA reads TGTGCCAGCAGCCCGTCCTTACAGCCCCAGCATTTT.